Ten or more counts support the clone carrying this T cell receptor (beta chain). Its specificity is unknown. The data were obtained in a study of early T cells in non-severe SARS-CoV-2 infection. About the study: With bulk RNA from unsorted whole blood as input, sequencing yielded unpaired chains. Notes on the study in general: Matching with VDJdb favored anti-spike CD8 responses (missing private and CD4 specificities).

V dropped 5 bases and J dropped 6; count of bases not matched to a gene: 12. The CDR3 covers 16 residues. Germline lookup yields CDR1 SEHNR and CDR2 FQNEAQ (reference sequence). Researchers tagged individual cDNA molecules with unique molecular identifiers. TCRdb redid the calling of the 5' RACE reads with MiXCR, one entry per CDR3 protein. The sample records about 69,000 distinct CDR3 sequences, 9.5% to 12% being singletons. The source of this sequence is an adult who was a healthcare worker with PCR-confirmed SARS-CoV-2 infection or an uninfected control (not recorded which). The V gene is TRBV7-9, the J gene TRBJ2-1, with 8 bases lining up with TRBD2. The source material was whole blood, sampled at baseline. The CDR3 DNA sequence: TGTGCCAGCAGCCCCCGGGAGCGGGGGCCCCGCAATGAGCAGTTCTTC. It specifies CASSPRERGPRNEQFF.